These 9 T cell receptor beta chains originate from one sample sequenced in a study of T cell changes during pregnancy in multiple sclerosis. Measured with immunoSEQ multiplex PCR; TCRdb has only the in-frame clones, and not every one. The sample lists some 100,000 clones, more than 80% occurring once. The sample consisted of peripheral blood, taken in the second trimester of pregnancy. These receptors originate from a female donor with multiple sclerosis, enrolled in a pregnancy study.

The chain is built from TRBV30 and TRBJ2-7; D remains ambiguous. Germline lookup yields CDR1 GTSNPN and CDR2 SVGIG (reference sequence). V dropped 0 bases and J dropped 2 bases, with 8 bases sitting between them. There are 13 residues in the CDR3. CDR3 sequence reads: CAWSVYSTYEQYF. The CDR3 region has the DNA TGTGCCTGGAGTGTGTACAGTACCTACGAGCAGTACTTC.

The rearrangement links TRBV5-6 to TRBJ2-1; 9 bases map to TRBD1. This CDR3 has 15 amino acids. CDR1 is SGHDT and CDR2 is YYEEEE in the germline V gene. Trimming took 3 bases from V and 5 from J; bases not matched to a gene: 6. CDR3 nucleotides: TGTGCCAGCAGCTCGGGGACAGGGTCCCACAATGAGCAGTTCTTC. It encodes CASSSGTGSHNEQFF.

This chain links TRBV7-2 with TRBJ2-6; TRBD1 matches at 9 bases. Germline assignment: CDR1 SGHTA and CDR2 FQGNSA. V shed 2 bases and J 0 bases; nucleotides not matched to a gene: 5. This CDR3 has 18 residues. The CDR3 loop is CASSLRGTGNSGANVLTF. The CDR3 bases are TGTGCCAGCAGCTTAAGGGGGACAGGGAACTCTGGGGCCAACGTCCTGACTTTC.

J is TRBJ2-3 and V is TRBV10-1; D not certain. The germline V gene has CDR1 WNHNN and CDR2 SYGVQD (reference sequence). The CDR3 sequence is 11 residues long. V lost 3 bases to trimming and J lost 11 bases, with 9 bases between them. The CDR3 loop is CASSDDNLQYF. DNA for the CDR3: TGCGCCAGCAGTGACGATAACTTGCAGTATTTT.

The CDR3 coding sequence is TGTGCCATCAGTGAGGGTTGGACTAGCGGGGGCCTTTACAATGAGCAGTTCTTC. Protein product: CAISEGWTSGGLYNEQFF. This rearrangement joins TRBV10-3 to TRBJ2-1; 13 bases are shared with TRBD2. V lost 2 bases and J lost 4; bases outside the gene matches: 8. The CDR3 contains 18 residues. Germline-derived CDR1 and CDR2 are ENHRY and SYGVKD.

The rearrangement uses TRBV7-2 and TRBJ1-2, with D perhaps TRBD1 (5 bases). The CDR3 has 17 residues. Germline values: CDR1 SGHTA, CDR2 FQGNSA. Trimming pared 0 bases from V and 4 bases from J, leaving 18 bases between. The CDR3 reads CASSLAGGGWDGYGYTF. The CDR3 coding sequence is TGTGCCAGCAGCTTAGCTGGGGGGGGTTGGGACGGCTATGGCTACACCTTC.

The rearrangement joins TRBV5-4 to TRBJ2-1, with D possibly being TRBD2 (6 bases). The CDR3 has 16 residues. The germline CDR1 and CDR2 sequences are SGHNT and YYREEE (reference sequence). Trimming pared 4 bases from V and 3 bases from J, leaving 17 bases between. In DNA form, the CDR3 reads TGTGCCAGCAGCCTGGGGACTGGTCCGGGCTACAATGAGCAGTTCTTC. It translates to CASSLGTGPGYNEQFF.

The chain's CDR3 is CAWSTATGGETQYF. CDR3 sequence (DNA): TGTGCCTGGAGTACGGCTACAGGGGGTGAGACCCAGTACTTC. The chain uses TRBV30 and TRBJ2-5; 8 nucleotides match TRBD1. With 2 bases clipped from V and 5 bases from J, the junction kept 7 bases outside the gene matches. Germline V gene data show CDR1 as GTSNPN and CDR2 as SVGIG (reference sequence). There are 14 residues in the CDR3.

The chain employs TRBV6-5 and TRBJ2-7, with D possibly TRBD1 on 6 matching bases. Germline loops: CDR1 MNHEY, CDR2 SVGAGI. Trimming left V 4 bases short and J 3 bases short, with 19 bases between. The CDR3 totals 16 residues. For the CDR3, the DNA is TGTGCCAGCAGTTCCCTCAAAACAGGGTACTTCTACGAGCAGTACTTC. It translates to CASSSLKTGYFYEQYF.